Sequencing of this T cell receptor (beta chain) was carried out in a study of CD8+ T cells in alopecia areata. On the study more broadly: The drug, oral tofacitinib, was given to treated patients at 5 to 10 mg twice daily. Study-wide points: Between patients, shared TCR sequences were less clear than in mice. This was possibly due in part to HLA diversity in the patient population. Affected lesional scalp, above all in alopecia totalis/universalis, was more clonal than normal scalp.

Losses at the gene ends were 4 bases for V and 7 bases for J; bases not matched to a gene: 9. Germline loops: CDR1 SGHDT, CDR2 YYEEEE. The CDR3 has 14 residues. Comments on this clone: Its antigen is not known.

RNA was isolated and reverse transcribed to cDNA, the sequencing template. Sequencing was performed with immunoSEQ multiplex PCR; in TCRdb, only in-frame clones are kept and a portion is missing. Among 150,000 to 200,000 clones, less than 75% were seen once, and the ten largest hold about an eighth. The clonotype originates from a human donor with alopecia areata. The sample consisted of CD8+ T cells sorted from blood, taken at week 0. The V call is TRBV5-6, the J call TRBJ1-2; 8 positions agree with TRBD1. In DNA form, the CDR3 reads TGTGCCAGCAGCACCCGGGCAGGGGGCGTTGGCTACACCTTC. The encoded protein is CASSTRAGGVGYTF.